Listed below are T cell receptor beta chains from one sample, sequenced in a study of molecular identifiers for immune sequencing clone quantification. TCRdb analysed the PCR reads with MiXCR anew, one entry per CDR3 protein. This sample has roughly 300,000 distinct CDR3 sequences, with roughly 24% found just once. Sequencing input: naive CD8+ T cells from blood, with Jurkat cell RNA spiked in. Receptors were obtained from a human donor in good health. Some libraries in this study had Jurkat cell RNA spiked in. CDR3s include the opening cysteine and the closing phenylalanine or tryptophan. D genes are given only for firm matches. Rows give clone size only sometimes, using once, few, many, or a class for an expanded clone.

V gene	clone size	D gene	J gene	CDR3 protein	CDR3 DNA
TRBV2	-	TRBD2	TRBJ2-5	CASSEGLRGGEAQYF	TGTGCCAGCAGTGAAGGGCTGCGGGGAGGGGAGGCCCAGTACTTC
TRBV6-6	many	-	TRBJ1-1	CASSYGPGPEAFF	TGTGCCAGCAGTTATGGACCGGGACCGGAAGCTTTCTTT
TRBV7-6	many	-	TRBJ2-7	CASSRGQSSYEQYF	TGTGCCAGCAGCAGAGGACAGTCCTCCTACGAGCAGTACTTC
TRBV4-3	many	TRBD1	TRBJ2-1	CASSQDLAGGYNEQFF	TGTGCCAGCAGCCAAGACTTGGCAGGGGGCTACAATGAGCAGTTCTTC
TRBV19	many	-	TRBJ2-3	CASSISGGTDTQYF	TGTGCCAGTAGTATAAGTGGGGGCACAGATACGCAGTATTTT
TRBV12-3/TRBV12-4	many	-	TRBJ2-3	CASSLATSSTDTQYF	TGTGCCAGCAGTTTAGCGACTTCTAGCACAGATACGCAGTATTTT
TRBV12-3/TRBV12-4	many	TRBD1	TRBJ2-4	CASSLAYGQAQYF	TGTGCCAGCAGTCTTGCTTACGGACAGGCTCAGTACTTC
TRBV20-1	-	-	TRBJ2-5	CSARPALKETQYF	TGCAGTGCTAGACCGGCCCTCAAAGAGACCCAGTACTTC
TRBV6-6	-	TRBD1	TRBJ1-4	CASSYSGTGDDKLFF	TGTGCCAGCAGTTACTCAGGGACAGGAGATGACAAACTGTTTTTT
TRBV10-3	-	-	TRBJ2-5	CAISERNQETQYF	TGTGCCATCAGTGAAAGGAATCAAGAGACCCAGTACTTC
TRBV7-3	few	-	TRBJ2-3	CASSLGLANTDTQYF	TGTGCCAGCAGCTTAGGGCTAGCGAACACAGATACGCAGTATTTT
TRBV7-9	-	-	TRBJ1-4	CASSLVPGAGEKLFF	TGTGCCAGCAGCTTAGTCCCGGGGGCGGGTGAAAAACTGTTTTTT
TRBV12-3/TRBV12-4	many	-	TRBJ1-6	CASSLYPVSSYNSPLHF	TGTGCCAGCAGTTTATATCCTGTCAGCTCCTATAATTCACCCCTCCACTTT
TRBV6-2/TRBV6-3	-	TRBD2	TRBJ2-3	CASALAGGADTQYF	TGTGCCAGCGCGCTAGCGGGGGGCGCAGATACGCAGTATTTT
TRBV29-1	many	-	TRBJ1-1	CSSPGGDTEAFF	TGCAGCTCCCCGGGGGGGGACACTGAAGCTTTCTTT
TRBV15	-	-	TRBJ1-6	CATSRDRPGRTFSPLHF	TGTGCCACCAGCAGAGATCGCCCCGGACGGACCTTTTCACCCCTCCACTTT
TRBV5-1	many	-	TRBJ2-3	CASSWITGGKADTQYF	TGCGCCAGCAGCTGGATCACAGGAGGGAAAGCAGATACGCAGTATTTT
TRBV12-3/TRBV12-4	-	TRBD1	TRBJ1-1	CASSSPGQGLAFF	TGTGCCAGCAGTTCACCGGGACAGGGATTAGCTTTCTTT
TRBV12-5	few	-	TRBJ2-2	CASGLLETANTGELFF	TGTGCTAGTGGTTTGTTAGAGACGGCGAACACCGGGGAGCTGTTTTTT
TRBV2	many	-	TRBJ2-7	CASSTGAPEQYF	TGTGCCAGCAGCACCGGGGCCCCTGAGCAGTACTTC
TRBV7-6	many	-	TRBJ2-5	CASSRPQARQETQYF	TGTGCCAGCAGCCGCCCACAGGCAAGGCAAGAGACCCAGTACTTC
TRBV4-3	-	-	TRBJ2-7	CASSQDDVGSSEQYF	TGCGCCAGCAGCCAAGATGACGTCGGGTCCTCCGAGCAGTACTTC
TRBV7-9	many	TRBD1	TRBJ1-1	CASSLARDSYTEAFF	TGTGCCAGCAGCTTAGCCCGGGACAGCTACACTGAAGCTTTCTTT
TRBV20-1	-	-	TRBJ1-4	CSARDWDGLDNEKLFF	TGCAGTGCTAGAGATTGGGACGGCCTTGATAATGAAAAACTGTTTTTT
TRBV13	few	TRBD2	TRBJ2-5	CASSLEGGRGRKQETQYF	TGTGCCAGCAGCTTAGAGGGGGGGCGCGGGAGGAAACAAGAGACCCAGTACTTC
TRBV27	many	-	TRBJ1-3	CASSLGGNSGNTIYF	TGTGCCAGCAGTTTAGGGGGGAACTCTGGAAACACCATATATTTT
TRBV11-2	-	TRBD1	TRBJ2-1	CASSSGTVTFDEQLF	TGTGCTAGCAGCTCCGGGACAGTAACCTTTGATGAGCAGCTCTTC
TRBV5-1	many	-	TRBJ1-2	CASSFYRADAYGYTF	TGCGCCAGCAGCTTCTACAGGGCCGATGCCTATGGCTACACCTTC
TRBV11-2	many	-	TRBJ2-7	CASSLYRPYEQYF	TGTGCCAGCAGCTTATACCGGCCCTACGAGCAGTACTTC
TRBV6-2/TRBV6-3	many	TRBD1	TRBJ1-1	CASSSTGAPEAFF	TGTGCCAGCAGTTCGACAGGGGCCCCTGAAGCTTTCTTT
TRBV4-3	-	-	TRBJ1-1	CASSPSGGTEAFF	TGCGCCAGCAGCCCCTCGGGGGGCACTGAAGCTTTCTTT
TRBV7-9	many	-	TRBJ1-2	CASSLAPENEYGYTF	TGTGCCAGCAGCTTAGCGCCAGAAAATGAATATGGCTACACCTTC
TRBV24-1	few	TRBD2	TRBJ2-1	CATSDLSLAGRGYNEQFF	TGTGCCACCAGTGATTTATCCCTAGCGGGAAGGGGATACAATGAGCAGTTCTTC
TRBV20-1	-	TRBD2	TRBJ2-2	CSARGQEAPGLAEYTGELFF	TGCAGTGCTAGGGGACAGGAGGCACCGGGACTAGCGGAATACACCGGGGAGCTGTTTTTT
TRBV7-9	many	-	TRBJ2-3	CASSSSRLGSTDTQYF	TGTGCCAGCAGCTCGTCGCGGCTGGGGAGCACAGATACGCAGTATTTT
TRBV28	-	-	TRBJ1-1	CASSFDGNTEAFF	TGTGCCAGCAGTTTTGACGGGAACACTGAAGCTTTCTTT
TRBV4-3	few	-	TRBJ2-5	CASSQDRGFGRETQYF	TGCGCCAGCAGCCAAGACAGGGGATTCGGGCGAGAGACCCAGTACTTC
TRBV2	-	-	TRBJ2-2	CASSLGALSTGELFF	TGTGCCAGCAGCTTAGGCGCGCTGAGCACCGGGGAGCTGTTTTTT
TRBV12-3/TRBV12-4	many	-	TRBJ2-5	CASSTPGPLYF	TGTGCCAGCAGTACCCCCGGCCCCCTATACTTC
TRBV3-1	many	-	TRBJ1-4	CASSQDWGDEKLFF	TGTGCCAGCAGCCAAGACTGGGGGGATGAAAAACTGTTTTTT
TRBV19	few	-	TRBJ2-3	CASSTQIGGGTDTQYF	TGTGCCAGTAGTACCCAGATAGGTGGAGGCACAGATACGCAGTATTTT
TRBV27	-	-	TRBJ2-6	CASSTGFGEISGANVLTF	TGTGCCAGCAGTACAGGGTTTGGGGAAATCTCTGGGGCCAACGTCCTGACTTTC
TRBV12-3/TRBV12-4	many	TRBD1	TRBJ1-1	CASSLRGPRGAFF	TGTGCCAGCAGTTTAAGGGGGCCCCGAGGGGCTTTCTTT
TRBV7-9	-	TRBD1	TRBJ2-7	CASSPRGQGAKRYEQYF	TGTGCCAGCAGCCCCCGGGGACAGGGGGCAAAGCGGTACGAGCAGTACTTC